The present TCR beta chain was sequenced within a study of cytomegalovirus exposure and HLA in healthy donors. The CDR3 extends over 16 amino acids. Germline CDR1 SEHNR, CDR2 FQNEAQ (reference sequence). J lost 5 bases, V lost 3 bases, and 4 bases had no gene match. In the case of this clone: Its antigen is still unknown.

Overall study results and limits: Cytomegalovirus-associated TCR beta chains were listed, numbering 150 to 200. A few of the chains that were CMV-associated were confirmed in vitro to be specific for CMV antigens.

Data came from immunoSEQ multiplex PCR; TCRdb stores just in-frame clones and leaves some out. The sample includes 110,000 to 150,000 clones, roughly nine tenths of them seen just once. The sequence was obtained from a man aged 18 to 35 in good health and CMV-seronegative. The V gene is TRBV7-9, the J gene TRBJ1-6, with 10 bases lining up with TRBD1. Sequencing was done on a sample of PBMCs. Here the CDR3 reads CASSFRTGGNNSPLHF. The CDR3 DNA reads TGTGCCAGCAGCTTTAGGACAGGGGGGAATAATTCACCCCTCCACTTT.